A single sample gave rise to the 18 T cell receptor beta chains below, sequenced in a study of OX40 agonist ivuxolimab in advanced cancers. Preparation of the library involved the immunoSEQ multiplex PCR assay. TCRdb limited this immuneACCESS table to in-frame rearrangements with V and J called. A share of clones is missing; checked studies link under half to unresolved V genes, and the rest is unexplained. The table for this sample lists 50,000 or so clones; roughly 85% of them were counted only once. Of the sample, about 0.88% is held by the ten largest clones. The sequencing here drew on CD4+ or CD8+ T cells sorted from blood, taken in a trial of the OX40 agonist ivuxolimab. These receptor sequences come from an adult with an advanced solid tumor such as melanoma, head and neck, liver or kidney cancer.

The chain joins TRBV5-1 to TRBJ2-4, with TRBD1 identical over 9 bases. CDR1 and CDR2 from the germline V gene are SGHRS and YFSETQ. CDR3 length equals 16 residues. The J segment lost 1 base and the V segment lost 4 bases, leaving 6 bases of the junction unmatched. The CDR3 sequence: CASSVWTGAAKNIQYF. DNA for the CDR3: TGCGCCAGCAGCGTATGGACAGGGGCCGCCAAAAACATTCAGTACTTC. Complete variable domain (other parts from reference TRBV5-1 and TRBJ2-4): KAGVTQTPRYLIKTRGQQVTLSCSPISGHRSVSWYQQTPGQGLQFLFEYFSETQRNKGNFPGRFSGRQFSNSRSEMNVSTLELGDSALYLCASSVWTGAAKNIQYFGAGTRLSVL.

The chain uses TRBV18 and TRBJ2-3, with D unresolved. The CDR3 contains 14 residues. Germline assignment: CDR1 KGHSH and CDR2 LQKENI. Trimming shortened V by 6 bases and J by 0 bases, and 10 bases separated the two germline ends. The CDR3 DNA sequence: TGTGCCAGCTCCCCCAGCTCTAGCACAGATACGCAGTATTTT. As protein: CASSPSSSTDTQYF.

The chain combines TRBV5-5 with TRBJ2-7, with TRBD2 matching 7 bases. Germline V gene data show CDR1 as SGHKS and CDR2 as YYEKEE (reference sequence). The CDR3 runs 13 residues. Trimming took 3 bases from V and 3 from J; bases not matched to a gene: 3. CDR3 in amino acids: CASSWGDYYEQYF. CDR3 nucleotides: TGTGCCAGCAGCTGGGGGGACTACTACGAGCAGTACTTC.

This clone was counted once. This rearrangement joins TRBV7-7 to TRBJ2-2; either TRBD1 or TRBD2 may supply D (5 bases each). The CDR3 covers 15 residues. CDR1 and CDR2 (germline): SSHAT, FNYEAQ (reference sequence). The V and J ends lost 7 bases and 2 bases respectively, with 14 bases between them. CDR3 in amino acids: CASTRGAGNTGELFF. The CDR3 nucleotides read TGTGCCAGCACCAGAGGGGCAGGAAACACCGGGGAGCTGTTTTTT.

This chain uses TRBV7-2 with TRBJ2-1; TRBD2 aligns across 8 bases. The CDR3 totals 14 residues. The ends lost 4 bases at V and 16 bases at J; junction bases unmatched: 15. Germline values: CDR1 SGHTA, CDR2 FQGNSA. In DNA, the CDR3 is TGTGCCAGCAGCTCGGAGACCGGGACTAGTCGAGGTTTCTTC. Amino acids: CASSSETGTSRGFF.

The CDR3 here is CAWSGGLAGVGGELFF. CDR3 bases: TGTGCCTGGAGTGGGGGACTAGCGGGAGTCGGCGGGGAGCTGTTTTTT. This chain uses TRBV30 with TRBJ2-2; TRBD2 matches 14 bases. This CDR3 has 16 amino acids. The V gene end was trimmed by 1 base and the J gene end by 7 bases; junction bases not matched to a gene: 5. Per germline, CDR1 GTSNPN and CDR2 SVGIG (reference sequence).

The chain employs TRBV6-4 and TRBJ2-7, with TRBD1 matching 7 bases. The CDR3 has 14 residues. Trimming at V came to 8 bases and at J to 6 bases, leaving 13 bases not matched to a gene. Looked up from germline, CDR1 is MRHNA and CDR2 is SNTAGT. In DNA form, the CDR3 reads TGTGCCAGCCACCGACAGGGTGTAGGGAGCGAGCAGTACTTC. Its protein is CASHRQGVGSEQYF.

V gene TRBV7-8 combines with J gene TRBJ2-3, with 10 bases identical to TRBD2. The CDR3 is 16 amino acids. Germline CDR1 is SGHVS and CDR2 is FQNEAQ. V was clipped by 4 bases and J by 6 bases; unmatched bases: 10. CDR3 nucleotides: TGTGCCAGCAGCTCCGGACTAGCGGCGGGAGGGGATACGCAGTATTTT. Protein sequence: CASSSGLAAGGDTQYF. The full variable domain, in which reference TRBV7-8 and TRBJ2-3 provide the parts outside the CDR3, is GAGVSQSPRYKVAKRGQDVALRCDPISGHVSLFWYQQALGQGPEFLTYFQNEAQLDKSGLPSDRFFAERPEGSVSTLKIQRTQQEDSAVYLCASSSGLAAGGDTQYFGPGTRLTVL.

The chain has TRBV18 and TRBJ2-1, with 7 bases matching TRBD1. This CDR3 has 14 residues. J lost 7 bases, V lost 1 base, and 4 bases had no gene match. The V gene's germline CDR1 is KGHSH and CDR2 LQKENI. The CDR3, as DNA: TGTGCCAGCTCACCACTACAGGGGATGAATGAGCAGTTCTTC. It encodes CASSPLQGMNEQFF.

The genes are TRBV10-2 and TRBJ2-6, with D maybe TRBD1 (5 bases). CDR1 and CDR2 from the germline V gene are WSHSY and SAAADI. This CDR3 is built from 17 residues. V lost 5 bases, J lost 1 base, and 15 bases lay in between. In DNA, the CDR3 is TGCGCCAGCAGTAGCAGGGCCGCACGATCTGGGGCCAACGTCCTGACTTTC. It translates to CASSSRAARSGANVLTF.

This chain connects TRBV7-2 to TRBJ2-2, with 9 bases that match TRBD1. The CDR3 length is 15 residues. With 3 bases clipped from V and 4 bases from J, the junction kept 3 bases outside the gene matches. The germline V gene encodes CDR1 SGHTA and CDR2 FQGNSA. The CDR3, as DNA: TGTGCCAGCAGCTTCCGGGACAGGGCCACCGGGGAGCTGTTTTTT. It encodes CASSFRDRATGELFF.

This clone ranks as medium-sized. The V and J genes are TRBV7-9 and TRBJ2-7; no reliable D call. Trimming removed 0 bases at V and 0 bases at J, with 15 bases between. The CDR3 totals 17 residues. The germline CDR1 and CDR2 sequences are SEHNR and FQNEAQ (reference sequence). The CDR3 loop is CASSLAMGRVTSYEQYF. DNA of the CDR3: TGTGCCAGCAGCTTAGCGATGGGTAGGGTCACCTCCTACGAGCAGTACTTC.

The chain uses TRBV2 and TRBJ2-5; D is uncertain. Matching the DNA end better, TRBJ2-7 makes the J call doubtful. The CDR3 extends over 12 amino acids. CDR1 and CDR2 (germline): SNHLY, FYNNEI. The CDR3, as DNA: TGTGCCAGCAGCCAGAGCAGTTACGAGCAGTACTTC. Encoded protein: CASSQSSYEQYF.

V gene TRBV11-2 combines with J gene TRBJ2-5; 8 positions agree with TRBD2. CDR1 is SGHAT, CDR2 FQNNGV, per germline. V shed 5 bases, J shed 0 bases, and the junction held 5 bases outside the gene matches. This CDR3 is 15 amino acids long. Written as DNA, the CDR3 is TGTGCCAGCAGCCTGACACTAGCGGACCAAGAGACCCAGTACTTC. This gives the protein CASSLTLADQETQYF.

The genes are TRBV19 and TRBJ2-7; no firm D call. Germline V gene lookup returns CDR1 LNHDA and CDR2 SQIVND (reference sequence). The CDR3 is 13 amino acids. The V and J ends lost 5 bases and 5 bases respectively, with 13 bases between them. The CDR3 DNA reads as TGTGCCAGTAGTCCGGAGAGATTCCACGAGCAGTACTTC. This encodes CASSPERFHEQYF.

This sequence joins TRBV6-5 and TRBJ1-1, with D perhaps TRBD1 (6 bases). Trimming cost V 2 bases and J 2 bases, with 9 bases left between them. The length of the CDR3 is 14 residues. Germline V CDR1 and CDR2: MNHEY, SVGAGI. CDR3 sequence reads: CASSYDRINTEAFF. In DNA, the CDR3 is TGTGCCAGCAGTTACGACAGGATAAACACTGAAGCTTTCTTT.

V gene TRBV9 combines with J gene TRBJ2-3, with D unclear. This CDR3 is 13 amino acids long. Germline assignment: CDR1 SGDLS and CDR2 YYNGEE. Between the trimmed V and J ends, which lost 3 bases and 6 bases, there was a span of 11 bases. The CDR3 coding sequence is TGTGCCAGCAGCGAGGGCGTGGGGGATACGCAGTATTTT. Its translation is CASSEGVGDTQYF.

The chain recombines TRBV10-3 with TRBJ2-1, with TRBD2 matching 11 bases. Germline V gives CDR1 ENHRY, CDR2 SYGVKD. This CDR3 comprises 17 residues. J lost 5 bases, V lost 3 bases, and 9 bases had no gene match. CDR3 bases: TGTGCCATCAGTGACCTAGCGGGGGGTAAAAGCGACAATGAGCAGTTCTTC. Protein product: CAISDLAGGKSDNEQFF.